This is a list of T cell receptor beta chains from one sample in a study of beta chain features in type 1 diabetes. Using immunoSEQ multiplex PCR, the repertoire was profiled, and TCRdb retains in-frame clones only, with some absent. The table has fewer than 55,000 clones, roughly 41% seen once; the top ten hold 1.4%. The sequencing sample was made of Tregs from blood. The receptor source for this set is a man younger than 40 with type 1 diabetes. Each CDR3 is given without its conserved first and last residue. The size field is filled for only some rows; it gives once, few, many or a size class.

v_gene: TRBV5-1
abundance: -
CDR3aa: ASSLFGDTDTDTQY

v_gene: TRBV14
abundance: -
CDR3aa: ASSPRTRPTGELF

v_gene: TRBV9
abundance: few
CDR3aa: ASSSGLEVGYT

v_gene: TRBV10-3
abundance: few
CDR3aa: AISESAVSTDTQY

v_gene: TRBV5-6
abundance: -
CDR3aa: ASSLWRSNQPQH

v_gene: TRBV28
abundance: few
CDR3aa: ASSPRRGISGANVLT

v_gene: TRBV28
abundance: -
CDR3aa: ASSPAGVPLTLH

v_gene: TRBV5-1
abundance: -
CDR3aa: ASSLAGLAGVNEQF

v_gene: TRBV5-1
abundance: -
CDR3aa: ASSFLADTQY

v_gene: TRBV30
abundance: -
CDR3aa: AWSLRDRGLGYGYT

v_gene: TRBV11-2
abundance: -
CDR3aa: ASTLGQGNEQF

v_gene: TRBV6-5
abundance: -
CDR3aa: ASRAYRGNQPQH

v_gene: TRBV9
abundance: -
CDR3aa: ASSVYQRGGFTDTQY

v_gene: TRBV18
abundance: -
CDR3aa: ASSPSLGSSEAF

v_gene: TRBV7-2
abundance: few
CDR3aa: ASSPDRVVETQY

v_gene: TRBV7-9
abundance: -
CDR3aa: VQRGGSGELF

v_gene: TRBV5-5
abundance: -
CDR3aa: ASSLLRSGGLYEQY

v_gene: TRBV7-8
abundance: -
CDR3aa: ASSPFKGLYSYNEQF

v_gene: TRBV18
abundance: few
CDR3aa: ASSPGLAGEDTQY

v_gene: TRBV7-2
abundance: -
CDR3aa: ASSLRLAGLYNEQF

v_gene: TRBV6-5
abundance: -
CDR3aa: ASSEDRDYGYT

v_gene: TRBV6-6
abundance: few
CDR3aa: ASIPLAGGVGEQF

v_gene: TRBV12-5
abundance: -
CDR3aa: ASGGGFGDTQY

v_gene: TRBV6-4
abundance: -
CDR3aa: ASSEGGSPTDTQY

v_gene: TRBV7-6
abundance: -
CDR3aa: ASSQYNIGATDTQY

v_gene: TRBV5-4
abundance: few
CDR3aa: ASSPRTGTSDTQY

v_gene: TRBV7-9
abundance: -
CDR3aa: ASSKGGTESYEQY

v_gene: TRBV28
abundance: once
CDR3aa: ASSLRSGLYGYT

v_gene: TRBV6-4
abundance: few
CDR3aa: ASSDGVPTSGKMNEQF

v_gene: TRBV7-2
abundance: many
CDR3aa: ASSFQGMSNQPQH

v_gene: TRBV4-1
abundance: few
CDR3aa: ASSGVDYGYT

v_gene: TRBV7-8
abundance: -
CDR3aa: ASKPTQGSLEQY